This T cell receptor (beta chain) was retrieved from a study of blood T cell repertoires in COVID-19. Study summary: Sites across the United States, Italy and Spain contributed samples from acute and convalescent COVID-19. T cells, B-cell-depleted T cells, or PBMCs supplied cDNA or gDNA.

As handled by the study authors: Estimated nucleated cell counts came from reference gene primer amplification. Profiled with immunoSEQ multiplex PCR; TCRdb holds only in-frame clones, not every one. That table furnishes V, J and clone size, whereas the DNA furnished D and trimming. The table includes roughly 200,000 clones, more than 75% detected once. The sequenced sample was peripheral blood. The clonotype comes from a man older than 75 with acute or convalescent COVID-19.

In nucleotides, the CDR3 is TGTGCCACCAGCCCCCCAGGCCCCGCGTCCTACAATGAGCAGTTCTTC. This encodes CATSPPGPASYNEQFF. V gene TRBV24-1 combines with J gene TRBJ2-1; D not resolved. V was pared by 7 bases and J by 1 base, with 16 bases between. CDR3 length: 16 residues. Germline loops: CDR1 KGHDR, CDR2 SFDVKD.